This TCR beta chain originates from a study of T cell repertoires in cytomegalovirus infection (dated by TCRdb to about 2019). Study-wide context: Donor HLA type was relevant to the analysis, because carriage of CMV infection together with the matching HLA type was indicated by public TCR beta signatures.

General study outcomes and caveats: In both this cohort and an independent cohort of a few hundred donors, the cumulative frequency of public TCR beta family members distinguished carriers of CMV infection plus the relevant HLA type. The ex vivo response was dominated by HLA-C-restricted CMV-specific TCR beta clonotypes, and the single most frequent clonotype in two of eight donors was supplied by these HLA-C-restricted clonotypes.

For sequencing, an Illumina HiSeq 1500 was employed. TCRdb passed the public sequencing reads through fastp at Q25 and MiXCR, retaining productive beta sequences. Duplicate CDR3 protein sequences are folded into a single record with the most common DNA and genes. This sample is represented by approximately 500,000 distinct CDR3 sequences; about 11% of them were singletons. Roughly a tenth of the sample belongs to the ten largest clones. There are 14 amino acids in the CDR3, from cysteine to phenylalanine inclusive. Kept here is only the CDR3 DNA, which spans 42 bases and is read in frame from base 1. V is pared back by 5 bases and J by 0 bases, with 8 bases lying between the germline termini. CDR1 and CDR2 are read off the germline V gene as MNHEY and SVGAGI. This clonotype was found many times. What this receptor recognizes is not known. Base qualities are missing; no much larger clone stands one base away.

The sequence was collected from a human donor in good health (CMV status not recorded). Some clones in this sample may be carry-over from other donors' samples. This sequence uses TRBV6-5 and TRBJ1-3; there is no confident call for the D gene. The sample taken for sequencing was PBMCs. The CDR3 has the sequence CASSQQISGNTIYF. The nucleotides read TGTGCCAGCAGTCAACAGATCTCTGGAAACACCATATATTTT.